The next 10 T cell receptor beta chains were all read from a single sample in a study of blood T cell dynamics during melanoma immunotherapy. The time point was: pre-treatment baseline. Assay used: immunoSEQ multiplex PCR; TCRdb lists only in-frame clones, some missing. The table lists fewer than 25,000 clones, approximately 89% of them singletons. Sequencing used blood, obtained from a patient treated with checkpoint blockade. These receptors were obtained from a human donor with melanoma.

The V gene is TRBV6-6, the J gene TRBJ1-2, with 12 bases fitting TRBD1. The germline V gene has CDR1 MNHNY and CDR2 SVGAGI (reference sequence). Losses at the gene ends were 6 bases for V and 6 bases for J; bases not matched to a gene: 8. This CDR3 region has 15 residues. CDR3 in amino acids: CASRGQGAGLDGYTF. DNA for the CDR3: TGTGCCAGCAGGGGACAGGGGGCTGGTTTGGATGGCTACACCTTC.

CDR3 bases: TGTGCCAGCAGCCCGAATCGGGGGGTCCGTCGGGAGCAGTTCTTC. Translated, it gives CASSPNRGVRREQFF. The chain has TRBV14 and TRBJ2-1, with 7 bases that match TRBD2. CDR3 length: 15 amino acids. From germline, CDR1 is SGHDN and CDR2 FVKESK. The V segment lost 4 bases and the J segment 10 bases; nucleotides outside the gene matches: 13. Full variable domain (rest looked up from reference TRBV14 and TRBJ2-1): EAGVTQFPSHSVIEKGQTVTLRCDPISGHDNLYWYRRVMGKEIKFLLHFVKESKQDESGMPNNRFLAERTGGTYSTLKVQPAELEDSGVYFCASSPNRGVRREQFFGPGTRLTVL.

In this sample, this clone turned up once. At one of its ends the junction is not consistent with the germline gene, which may arise from a read error. V usage is TRBV9 and J usage is TRBJ2-2; the match to TRBD2 covers 9 bases. Germline V lookup: CDR1 SGDLS, CDR2 YYNGEE. The CDR3 sequence is 15 residues long. CDR3 in DNA: TGTGCCAGCAGCGTAGGGATAGCGGGAGACGGGGGGCTGTTTTTT. Its translation is CASSVGIAGDGGLFF. Supplemented by reference TRBV9 and TRBJ2-2, the full variable domain reads DSGVTQTPKHLITATGQRVTLRCSPRSGDLSVYWYQQSLDQGLQFLIQYYNGEERAKGNILERFSAQQFPDLHSELNLSSLELGDSALYFCASSVGIAGDGGLFFGEGSRLTVL.

The chain has TRBV11-2 and TRBJ2-5; 12 nucleotides match TRBD2. Per the germline V gene, CDR1 is SGHAT and CDR2 is FQNNGV. The CDR3 length is 17 residues. The ends lost 5 bases at V and 5 bases at J; junction bases unmatched: 12. CDR3: CASSSQARLAGGETQYF. In DNA, the CDR3 is TGTGCCAGCAGCAGCCAGGCGCGCCTAGCGGGAGGGGAGACCCAGTACTTC.

The chain combines TRBV9 with TRBJ1-1; TRBD1 agrees at 7 bases. V shed 3 bases and J 0 bases; nucleotides not matched to a gene: 5. The CDR3 is made up of 15 amino acids. Per germline, CDR1 SGDLS and CDR2 YYNGEE. In DNA, the CDR3 is TGTGCCAGCAGCGCCGATGACAGGGTGAACACTGAAGCTTTCTTT. Protein product: CASSADDRVNTEAFF.

This chain joins TRBV11-2 and TRBJ2-3; 10 nucleotides agree with TRBD2. V gave up 1 base and J gave up 2 bases; unmatched junction bases: 3. CDR1 is SGHAT and CDR2 is FQNNGV in the germline V gene. This CDR3 is built from 16 residues. The CDR3 nucleotides read TGTGCCAGCAGCTTAGCACTAGCGGGAATCACAGATACGCAGTATTTT. It specifies CASSLALAGITDTQYF.

V is TRBV2 and J is TRBJ1-1, with a tentative D call TRBD1 (6 bases). Germline CDR1 reads SNHLY; CDR2 reads FYNNEI. The CDR3 contains 14 residues. V was pared by 8 bases and J by 0 bases, with 13 bases between. CDR3 residues: CASHEGGLNTEAFF. The DNA of the CDR3 is TGTGCCAGCCACGAAGGGGGATTGAACACTGAAGCTTTCTTT. Full variable domain (remainder filled in from reference TRBV2 and TRBJ1-1): EPEVTQTPSHQVTQMGQEVILRCVPISNHLYFYWYRQILGQKVEFLVSFYNNEISEKSEIFDDQFSVERPDGSNFTLKIRSTKLEDSAMYFCASHEGGLNTEAFFGQGTRLTVV.

This clone was picked up a small number of times. This chain joins TRBV11-2 and TRBJ2-7; possible D gene TRBD1, 5 bases. The CDR3 totals 14 residues. V shed 6 bases and J shed 5 bases, with 17 bases lying between them. The germline V gene encodes CDR1 SGHAT and CDR2 FQNNGV. CDR3 in DNA: TGTGCCAGCAGGTCCCCCAGGGTTGGTCACGAGCAGTACTTC. This translates into CASRSPRVGHEQYF. The full variable domain, in which reference TRBV11-2 and TRBJ2-7 provide the parts outside the CDR3, is EAGVAQSPRYKIIEKRQSVAFWCNPISGHATLYWYQQILGQGPKLLIQFQNNGVVDDSQLPKDRFSAERLKGVDSTLKIQPAKLEDSAVYLCASRSPRVGHEQYFGPGTRLTVT.

This rearrangement joins TRBV5-4 to TRBJ2-5; D unclear. V was pared by 7 bases and J by 5 bases, with 12 bases between. The CDR3 contains 12 residues. The germline V gene encodes CDR1 SGHNT and CDR2 YYREEE (reference sequence). This CDR3 reads CASSPFSETQYF. The CDR3 DNA reads as TGTGCCAGCTCCCCTTTCTCGGAGACCCAGTACTTC.

This chain links TRBV6-5 with TRBJ2-3, with D unclear. Trimming pared 6 bases from V and 2 bases from J, leaving 9 bases between. The CDR3 has 13 amino acids. CDR1 and CDR2 from the germline V gene are MNHEY and SVGAGI. The CDR3 here is CASRRGPTDTQYF. CDR3 in DNA: TGTGCCAGCAGGAGAGGACCCACAGATACGCAGTATTTT.